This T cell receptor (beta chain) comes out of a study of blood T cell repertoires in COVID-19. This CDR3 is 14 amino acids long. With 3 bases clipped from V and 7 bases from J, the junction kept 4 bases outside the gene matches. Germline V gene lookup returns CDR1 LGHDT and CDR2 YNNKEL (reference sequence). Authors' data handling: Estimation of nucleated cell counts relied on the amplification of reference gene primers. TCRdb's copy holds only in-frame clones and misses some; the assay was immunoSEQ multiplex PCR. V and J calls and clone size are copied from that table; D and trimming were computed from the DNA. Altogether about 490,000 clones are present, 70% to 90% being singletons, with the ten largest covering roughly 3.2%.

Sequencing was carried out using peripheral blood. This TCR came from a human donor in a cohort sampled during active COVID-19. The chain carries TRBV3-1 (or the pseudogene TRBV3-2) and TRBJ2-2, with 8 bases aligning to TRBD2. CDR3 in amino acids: CASSHSGRGGELFF. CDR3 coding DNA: TGTGCCAGCAGCCACAGCGGGAGAGGCGGGGAGCTGTTTTTT.